Following are 26 T cell receptor beta chains from one sample sequenced in a study of cytomegalovirus exposure and HLA in healthy donors. PCR employed 60 Vbeta and 13 Jbeta primers. The table came from immunoSEQ multiplex PCR; TCRdb's copy has only in-frame clones and leaves some out. The sample has fewer than 250,000 clones, about 80% seen once. The sequencing input was PBMCs. The receptors were gathered from a man aged 35 to 55 in good health and CMV-seropositive.

This clone was observed a handful of times. V and J are TRBV5-1 and TRBJ2-7, with 8 bases lining up with TRBD1. This CDR3 is 14 amino acids long. Trimming cost V 0 bases and J 7 bases; bases outside gene matches: 6. The germline V gene has CDR1 SGHRS and CDR2 YFSETQ. The CDR3 coding sequence is TGCGCCAGCAGCTTGGCCTCGACAGGGGTTGAGCAGTACTTC. This codes for CASSLASTGVEQYF.

CDR3 loop: CSVAGAGNTIYF. The CDR3 DNA reads as TGCAGCGTTGCAGGGGCTGGAAACACCATATATTTT. J is TRBJ1-3 and V is TRBV29-1; perhaps TRBD1 as D (6 bases). This CDR3 has 12 amino acids. Germline lookup yields CDR1 SQVTM and CDR2 ANQGSEA. V lost 4 bases to trimming and J lost 2 bases, with 6 bases between them.

The chain employs TRBV27 and TRBJ1-1; 8 nucleotides align to TRBD1. The V gene's germline CDR1 is MNHEY and CDR2 SMNVEV (reference sequence). The CDR3 totals 14 residues. With V trimmed by 5 bases and J by 10 bases, 12 bases remained unmatched. The CDR3 DNA follows: TGTGCCAGCAGTCACCAGGGGGCGGGAGGGACAGCTTTCTTT. This gives the protein CASSHQGAGGTAFF.

V usage is TRBV6-5 and J usage is TRBJ2-7; 7 nucleotides line up with TRBD1. The CDR3 totals 13 residues. CDR1 MNHEY and CDR2 SVGAGI come from the germline V gene. Trimming took 6 bases from V and 3 from J; bases not matched to a gene: 5. CDR3 region: CASSPGQFYEQYF. The CDR3 DNA is TGTGCCAGCAGCCCGGGACAGTTCTACGAGCAGTACTTC.

The chain recombines TRBV7-9 with TRBJ2-1; the D gene is possibly TRBD1 (6 bases). The germline V and J ends were trimmed by 6 bases and 5 bases, with 14 bases remaining between them. CDR1 is SEHNR and CDR2 is FQNEAQ in the germline V gene (reference sequence). The CDR3 has 14 residues. CDR3 coding DNA: TGTGCCAGCAGTCCCGGGACATCCCACAATGAGCAGTTCTTC. Translating it yields CASSPGTSHNEQFF. The full variable domain, rest sourced from reference TRBV7-9 and TRBJ2-1, is DTGVSQNPRHKITKRGQNVTFRCDPISEHNRLYWYRQTLGQGPEFLTYFQNEAQLEKSRLLSDRFSAERPKGSFSTLEIQRTEQGDSAMYLCASSPGTSHNEQFFGPGTRLTVL.

CDR3 sequence: CASSLLGGSLETQYF. Here the CDR3 DNA reads TGTGCCAGCAGCTTGTTAGGCGGCTCCTTAGAGACCCAGTACTTC. The J gene is TRBJ2-5, the V gene TRBV11-2, with D unresolved. In germline, CDR1 is SGHAT, CDR2 FQNNGV. The CDR3 extends over 15 amino acids. Trimming pared 3 bases from V and 4 bases from J, leaving 15 bases between.

The V gene is TRBV4-2, the J gene TRBJ1-1; 7 bases map to TRBD1. Trimming removed 0 bases from V and 2 bases from J; junction bases left unmatched: 3. Germline V gene sequence: CDR1 LGHNA, CDR2 YNFKEQ. The CDR3 has 15 residues. CDR3 region: CASSQEWDSNTEAFF. CDR3 sequence (DNA): TGTGCCAGCAGCCAAGAGTGGGACAGCAACACTGAAGCTTTCTTT.

The chain combines TRBV11-1 with TRBJ2-7; no reliable D call. Germline CDR1 is SGHAT and CDR2 is FQDESV (reference sequence). The V end lost 8 bases, the J end lost 3 bases, and 11 bases lay between the germline ends. This CDR3 is built from 12 residues. The DNA for the CDR3 is TGTGCCAGCTTTCTGGCGGACTACGAGCAGTACTTC. It codes for CASFLADYEQYF. Drawing the rest from reference TRBV11-1 and TRBJ2-7, the complete variable domain is EAEVAQSPRYKITEKSQAVAFWCDPISGHATLYWYRQILGQGPELLVQFQDESVVDDSQLPKDRFSAERLKGVDSTLKIQPAELGDSAMYLCASFLADYEQYFGPGTRLTVT.

This chain joins TRBV28 and TRBJ2-2; 11 positions match TRBD2. Germline lookup yields CDR1 MDHEN and CDR2 SYDVKM. The CDR3 is 14 amino acids. Trimming cost V 8 bases and J 2 bases; bases outside gene matches: 1. The CDR3: CASLAGGNTGELFF. Here the CDR3 DNA reads TGTGCCAGCCTAGCGGGAGGCAACACCGGGGAGCTGTTTTTT.

The gene calls are TRBV5-1 and TRBJ2-2; 8 bases fit TRBD2. CDR1 SGHRS and CDR2 YFSETQ come from the germline V gene. The CDR3 covers 16 residues. V shed 1 base, J shed 1 base, and the junction held 3 bases outside the gene matches. The CDR3 coding sequence is TGCGCCAGCAGCTTGTCGAGCGGGAGGAACACCGGGGAGCTGTTTTTT. It translates to CASSLSSGRNTGELFF.

The chain carries TRBV2 and TRBJ2-5; 9 positions agree with TRBD2. Germline V CDR1 and CDR2: SNHLY, FYNNEI. The trim removed 6 bases at V and 2 bases at J, leaving 10 bases unmatched. The CDR3 has 16 amino acids. The CDR3 bases are TGTGCCAGCAGCGACAGCCGGGGACTAGCTCAAGAGACCCAGTACTTC. As protein: CASSDSRGLAQETQYF.

This sequence joins TRBV27 and TRBJ1-5; 9 positions agree with TRBD1. Germline CDR1 MNHEY, CDR2 SMNVEV (reference sequence). The CDR3 consists of 16 residues. V lost 6 bases and J lost 6; bases outside the gene matches: 12. CDR3 nucleotides: TGTGCCAGCAGGCCCCGGGACAGGGATCCCAGTCAGCCCCAGCATTTT. Its protein is CASRPRDRDPSQPQHF.

This sequence joins TRBV19 and TRBJ1-2; unclear D gene. Germline CDR1 reads LNHDA; CDR2 reads SQIVND (reference sequence). The ends were cut back, 1 base at V and 2 bases at J, with 14 bases in the middle. The CDR3 is 16 residues long. The CDR3 nucleotides are TGTGCCAGTAGTATAGGGTGGTCGCGAGGAAACTATGGCTACACCTTC. Protein: CASSIGWSRGNYGYTF. Full variable domain (rest looked up from reference TRBV19 and TRBJ1-2): DGGITQSPKYLFRKEGQNVTLSCEQNLNHDAMYWYRQDPGQGLRLIYYSQIVNDFQKGDIAEGYSVSREKKESFPLTVTSAQKNPTAFYLCASSIGWSRGNYGYTFGSGTRLTVV.

The V gene is TRBV6-5, the J gene TRBJ1-1, with D unresolved. The CDR3 runs 13 residues. Trimming cost V 2 bases and J 8 bases, with 12 bases left between them. Germline CDR1 and CDR2: MNHEY and SVGAGI. The CDR3 coding sequence is TGTGCCAGCAGTTACGGGCCGATGAGCGAAGCTTTCTTT. Translated: CASSYGPMSEAFF.

The CDR3 region has the DNA TGTGCCAGAAGCCAAACCATCTCTTCCCCAGGGAACAAGAACACTGAAGCTTTCTTT. Translating gives CARSQTISSPGNKNTEAFF. V is TRBV5-3 and J is TRBJ1-1; a possible D gene is TRBD1 (5 bases). TRBV5-3 carries the ORF label, with uncertain function. V was pared by 4 bases and J by 1 base, with 26 bases between. This CDR3 has 19 amino acids.

The CDR3 DNA reads as TGTGCCAGCAGCTCCCGGGAGGGATACTCCTACAATGAGCAGTTCTTC. Protein product: CASSSREGYSYNEQFF. The J gene is TRBJ2-1, the V gene TRBV7-6, with TRBD2 matching 8 bases. This CDR3 is built from 16 residues. V shed 4 bases, J shed 0 bases, and the junction held 5 bases outside the gene matches. CDR1 and CDR2 (germline): SGHVS, FNYEAQ. Drawing the rest from reference TRBV7-6 and TRBJ2-1, the complete variable domain is GAGVSQSPRYKVTKRGQDVALRCDPISGHVSLYWYRQALGQGPEFLTYFNYEAQQDKSGLPNDRFSAERPEGSISTLTIQRTEQRDSAMYRCASSSREGYSYNEQFFGPGTRLTVL.

The genes are TRBV7-3 and TRBJ2-2; TRBD2 is a possible D gene (5 bases). Germline V gene lookup returns CDR1 SGHTA and CDR2 FQGTGA. The length of the CDR3 is 18 residues. V was cut by 1 base and J by 0 bases, with 15 bases left in between. This chain's CDR3 is CASSLSAPSSPNTGELFF. The CDR3 nucleotides are TGTGCCAGCAGCTTAAGTGCCCCTAGCAGCCCGAACACCGGGGAGCTGTTTTTT.

This sequence joins TRBV9 and TRBJ2-5; 7 positions match TRBD2. J was trimmed by 2 bases and V by 0 bases; bases with no gene match: 13. The V gene's germline CDR1 is SGDLS and CDR2 YYNGEE. The CDR3 runs 18 residues. CDR3 in DNA: TGTGCCAGCAGCGTAGGGGTTGTTGGGGGGGACCCTCAAGAGACCCAGTACTTC. Its translation is CASSVGVVGGDPQETQYF.

This chain links TRBV25-1 with TRBJ2-1; no definite D call. CDR3 size: 15 residues. The germline V gene encodes CDR1 MGHDK and CDR2 SYGVNS. The ends were cut back, 1 base at V and 5 bases at J, with 12 bases in the middle. DNA of the CDR3: TGTGCCAGCAGTGAATCTTGGAGTTACCACAATGAGCAGTTCTTC. Translating it yields CASSESWSYHNEQFF.

This sequence joins TRBV29-1 and TRBJ2-1; maybe TRBD2 (6 bases). The CDR3 contains 10 residues. The V end lost 3 bases, the J end lost 15 bases, and 12 bases lay between the germline ends. Germline CDR1 reads SQVTM; CDR2 reads ANQGSEA. CDR3 coding DNA: TGCAGCGTTGACGAGCAGGGAGGGTTCTTC. Translating gives CSVDEQGGFF.

This chain joins TRBV11-2 and TRBJ2-1; TRBD1 might be the D (6 bases). Germline V lookup: CDR1 SGHAT, CDR2 FQNNGV. V lost 4 bases to trimming and J lost 0 bases, with 16 bases between them. This CDR3 is built from 17 residues. The CDR3 reads CASSSGAGESSYNEQFF. CDR3 in DNA: TGTGCCAGCAGCTCCGGGGCAGGGGAGTCCTCCTACAATGAGCAGTTCTTC. The entire variable domain, with the rest obtained from reference TRBV11-2 and TRBJ2-1, is as follows: EAGVAQSPRYKIIEKRQSVAFWCNPISGHATLYWYQQILGQGPKLLIQFQNNGVVDDSQLPKDRFSAERLKGVDSTLKIQPAKLEDSAVYLCASSSGAGESSYNEQFFGPGTRLTVL.

The V and J genes are TRBV28 and TRBJ1-5, with TRBD1 matching 10 bases. With V trimmed by 6 bases and J by 4 bases, 6 bases remained unmatched. Germline-derived CDR1 and CDR2 are MDHEN and SYDVKM. The CDR3 length is 15 residues. CDR3 coding DNA: TGTGCCAGCAGACTTGACAGGGGGCGAAATCAGCCCCAGCATTTT. Amino acid sequence: CASRLDRGRNQPQHF.

DNA for the CDR3: TGTGCCAGCAGTCTTCGACTAGCGGGGGAAGGGGCAGATACGCAGTATTTT. Translated, it gives CASSLRLAGEGADTQYF. The rearrangement links TRBV14 to TRBJ2-3; 12 nucleotides align to TRBD2. The V gene's germline CDR1 is SGHDN and CDR2 FVKESK. This CDR3 spans 17 amino acids. Losses at the gene ends were 6 bases for V and 4 bases for J; bases not matched to a gene: 11.

V gene TRBV14 combines with J gene TRBJ2-4; tentatively, D is TRBD2 (6 bases). The CDR3 has 12 residues. V dropped 5 bases and J dropped 8 bases, with 10 bases sitting between them. CDR1 SGHDN and CDR2 FVKESK come from the germline V gene. The CDR3 DNA reads TGTGCCAGCAGCTCCCCGGGGGACATTCAGTACTTC. Translated, it gives CASSSPGDIQYF.

This chain links TRBV7-3 with TRBJ2-7; 7 nucleotides agree with TRBD2. V was clipped by 2 bases and J by 0 bases; unmatched bases: 7. The CDR3 length is 16 residues. Germline CDR1 SGHTA, CDR2 FQGTGA. CDR3 sequence: CASSLEGGRSSYEQYF. CDR3 nucleotide sequence: TGTGCCAGCAGCTTAGAGGGCGGGAGATCCTCCTACGAGCAGTACTTC. Looking up the rest from reference TRBV7-3 and TRBJ2-7 gives the full variable domain: GAGVSQTPSNKVTEKGKYVELRCDPISGHTALYWYRQSLGQGPEFLIYFQGTGAADDSGLPNDRFFAVRPEGSVSTLKIQRTERGDSAVYLCASSLEGGRSSYEQYFGPGTRLTVT.

This chain uses TRBV11-2 with TRBJ2-5; 8 bases map to TRBD1. In germline, CDR1 is SGHAT, CDR2 FQNNGV. The CDR3 runs to 15 residues. Losses at the gene ends were 3 bases for V and 5 bases for J; bases not matched to a gene: 8. The CDR3 region has the DNA TGTGCCAGCAGCTTTAGCCCCGGACAGGGCGAGACCCAGTACTTC. Protein product: CASSFSPGQGETQYF.